The clone carrying this T cell receptor beta chain was seen a few times. Its antigen is not identified. The TCR beta library used iRepertoire HTBI primers with Arm-PCR amplification of CDR3. TCRdb redid the calling of the multiplex PCR reads with MiXCR, one entry per CDR3 protein. Counted here are fewer than 350,000 distinct CDR3 sequences, over 15% occurring once; the ten biggest clones make up more than 35%. Time point noted: newly diagnosed GD, antithyroid drugs for less than 3 months. PBMC-derived RNA was used for the TCR library. V was shortened by 5 bases and J by 0 bases, with 14 bases between the two germline ends. This CDR3 is built from 15 residues. CDR1 is SGHRS and CDR2 is YFSETQ in the germline V gene. This sample stems from a study of regulatory T cells in long-lasting Graves disease. Study-wide results and limits: Since the sample size was small, accuracy may have been reduced. Fewer public clonotypes were shared by new patients (around 1,000) than by persistent patients (2,741). Favored usage of TRBV28, TRBJ1-2 and TRBJ2-5 was recorded in persistent disease.

The chain has TRBV5-1 and TRBJ1-1, with a weak D call TRBD1 (5 bases). This material consisted of peripheral blood mononuclear cells (PBMCs), taken at new diagnosis, from a patient treated with antithyroid drugs. This receptor was obtained from a female donor with Graves disease. CDR3 DNA sequence: TGCGCCAGCAGGGAAGCTGGGGGGATGAACACTGAAGCTTTCTTT. This encodes CASREAGGMNTEAFF.